This T cell receptor (beta chain) was recovered during a study of T cell responses to AZD1222 COVID-19 vaccine. Study findings and constraints: Donors skewed white British and female; clonal diversity was possibly underestimated. After the peak T cell response, and only then, were repertoires sampled.

As regards this clone: Its specificity is unknown.

The data were produced by immunoSEQ multiplex PCR, yet TCRdb's version contains in-frame clones alone and is incomplete. Of about 83,000 clones listed, less than 95% were seen once; the top ten hold about 29%. The V end lost 0 bases, the J end lost 2 bases, and 11 bases lay between the germline ends. Germline V gene lookup returns CDR1 SGHRS and CDR2 YFSETQ. The CDR3 covers 15 residues. This TCR derives from an adult who received the AZD1222 COVID-19 vaccine. V usage is TRBV5-1 and J usage is TRBJ2-5; D remains ambiguous. This sample comprised peripheral blood, obtained 28 days after the second AZD1222 dose. Written as DNA, the CDR3 is TGCGCCAGCAGCTTGGAGTCCGGTCGGCAAGAGACCCAGTACTTC. It encodes CASSLESGRQETQYF.